The 10 T cell receptor beta chains below were found in one sample sequenced in a study of blood T cell repertoires in COVID-19. Repertoires were generated with immunoSEQ multiplex PCR, while TCRdb's copy carries only in-frame clones and drops some. In the table there are tens of thousands of clones, roughly 77% of which are singletons. The specimen was peripheral blood. These receptors were collected from a man in his fifties with active or convalescent COVID-19.

The chain combines TRBV6-5 with TRBJ1-4; a possible D gene is TRBD1 (5 bases). Germline CDR1 reads MNHEY; CDR2 reads SVGAGI. V lost 6 bases and J lost 0, with 11 bases in between. The CDR3 length is 15 residues. For the CDR3, the DNA is TGTGCCAGCAGAACTGACAGTGCAACTAATGAAAAACTGTTTTTT. Translated: CASRTDSATNEKLFF.

CDR3 in amino acids: CASSLGTAGNTIYF. DNA of the CDR3: TGTGCCAGCAGTCTAGGGACAGCTGGAAACACCATATATTTT. This chain links TRBV7-2 with TRBJ1-3; TRBD1 matches at 7 bases. Germline trimming cut 6 bases from V and 2 bases from J; bases unmatched to any gene: 4. The germline gives CDR1 SGHTA, CDR2 FQGNSA. The CDR3 runs 14 residues. Full variable domain (rest looked up from reference TRBV7-2 and TRBJ1-3): GAGVSQSPSNKVTEKGKDVELRCDPISGHTALYWYRQSLGQGLEFLIYFQGNSAPDKSGLPSDRFSAERTGGSVSTLTIQRTQQEDSAVYLCASSLGTAGNTIYFGEGSWLTVV.

The rearrangement links TRBV6-5 to TRBJ2-7; TRBD2 matches at 9 bases. Losses at the gene ends were 6 bases for V and 4 bases for J; bases not matched to a gene: 10. Germline loops: CDR1 MNHEY, CDR2 SVGAGI. The CDR3 runs 15 residues. The CDR3 coding sequence is TGTGCCAGCAGGAGGTCCCCAGCGGGGGGTTACGAGCAGTACTTC. It specifies CASRRSPAGGYEQYF.

The sample holds a few counts of this clone. J is TRBJ1-5 and V is TRBV4-1, with 9 bases that match TRBD1. The J segment lost 6 bases and the V segment lost 0 bases, leaving 9 bases of the junction unmatched. Germline assignment: CDR1 MGHRA and CDR2 YSYEKL. The CDR3 has 17 amino acids. CDR3 residues: CASSQDLGTGLRQPQHF. The CDR3 region has the DNA TGCGCCAGCAGCCAAGATCTCGGGACAGGGCTTCGTCAGCCCCAGCATTTT.

The chain uses TRBV24-1 and TRBJ2-3; D is unresolved. Per germline, CDR1 KGHDR and CDR2 SFDVKD. Between the trimmed V and J ends, which lost 0 bases and 0 bases, there was a span of 3 bases. This CDR3 has 14 amino acids. In DNA form, the CDR3 reads TGTGCCACCAGTGATTTGGGCAGCACAGATACGCAGTATTTT. This gives the protein CATSDLGSTDTQYF.

The chain has TRBV5-4 and TRBJ2-5, with 7 bases aligning to TRBD2. V dropped 7 bases and J dropped 2; count of bases not matched to a gene: 2. Germline V CDR1 and CDR2: SGHNT, YYREEE (reference sequence). This CDR3 spans 12 amino acids. Written as DNA, the CDR3 is TGTGCCAGCGGGCGGGGGCAAGAGACCCAGTACTTC. The encoded protein is CASGRGQETQYF. Full variable domain (rest looked up from reference TRBV5-4 and TRBJ2-5): ETGVTQSPTHLIKTRGQQVTLRCSSQSGHNTVSWYQQALGQGPQFIFQYYREEENGRGNFPPRFSGLQFPNYSSELNVNALELDDSALYLCASGRGQETQYFGPGTRLLVL.

The chain joins TRBV12-3 or TRBV12-4 to TRBJ2-1, with D possibly matching TRBD1 (6 bases). The CDR3 has 12 residues. Trimming left V 6 bases short and J 11 bases short, with 14 bases between. The CDR3 here is CASRTFGQQQFF. Here the CDR3 DNA reads TGTGCCAGCAGGACCTTCGGACAGCAGCAGTTCTTC.

This clone was seen once. The rearrangement joins TRBV9 to TRBJ2-3; weak D call: TRBD2 (5 bases). The ends were cut back, 0 bases at V and 2 bases at J, with 10 bases in the middle. CDR3 length: 15 residues. The germline CDR1 and CDR2 sequences are SGDLS and YYNGEE. The CDR3 here is CASSVGKRNTDTQYF. The CDR3 nucleotides are TGTGCCAGCAGCGTAGGGAAGCGGAACACAGATACGCAGTATTTT.

Many counts were recorded for this clone. The chain recombines TRBV27 with TRBJ2-2; perhaps TRBD2 as D (5 bases). Trimming took off 7 bases at V and 7 bases at J, with 13 bases between the two ends. Germline V lookup: CDR1 MNHEY, CDR2 SMNVEV (reference sequence). The CDR3 has 13 amino acids. CDR3 protein: CASKPDRGGELFF. Written as DNA, the CDR3 is TGTGCCAGCAAGCCCGATCGGGGCGGGGAGCTGTTTTTT.

The V and J genes are TRBV19 and TRBJ2-3, with TRBD2 matching 7 bases. The germline V gene encodes CDR1 LNHDA and CDR2 SQIVND (reference sequence). V was pared by 6 bases and J by 2 bases, with 11 bases of the junction left unmatched. The CDR3 contains 16 residues. The CDR3 reads CASSLWGGEDTDTQYF. The CDR3 nucleotides are TGTGCCAGTAGCCTCTGGGGGGGGGAAGACACAGATACGCAGTATTTT.